The 26 T cell receptor beta chains listed next were all sequenced from one sample in a study of blood T cell repertoires in COVID-19 (dated by TCRdb to 2020 to 2021). Libraries were made using the immunoSEQ multiplex PCR assay. The clones in this table, taken by TCRdb from immuneACCESS, are in-frame only. Not every clone is retained; where verified, under half of the shortfall comes from an unresolved V gene, and the cause of the rest is unknown. Present in this sample are about 240,000 clones, about 87% of which were seen just once. Of the sample, 2.6% is held by the ten largest clones. Sequencing was carried out using PBMCs or T cells enriched from blood (not recorded which). The receptors were gathered from a young woman with acute COVID-19.

This sequence joins TRBV10-2 and TRBJ1-5; the match to TRBD1 covers 8 bases. With V trimmed by 10 bases and J by 4 bases, 15 bases remained unmatched. CDR1 and CDR2 (germline): WSHSY, SAAADI. The CDR3 is made up of 16 amino acids. The CDR3, as DNA: TGCGCCACCCGAGGACAGGGAGCCTTTTCAAATCAGCCCCAGCATTTT. Protein: CATRGQGAFSNQPQHF.

The J gene is TRBJ1-1, the V gene TRBV19, with TRBD1 matching over 7 bases. The J segment lost 1 base and the V segment lost 0 bases, leaving 8 bases of the junction unmatched. The V gene's germline CDR1 is LNHDA and CDR2 SQIVND (reference sequence). The CDR3 has 17 residues. The CDR3: CASSIDLEGAGNTEAFF. The CDR3 nucleotides are TGTGCCAGTAGTATAGATCTGGAGGGGGCGGGGAACACTGAAGCTTTCTTT.

The chain uses TRBV5-6 and TRBJ2-7; the match to TRBD1 covers 8 bases. Germline V gene data show CDR1 as SGHDT and CDR2 as YYEEEE. This CDR3 region has 13 residues. V lost 7 bases, J lost 0 bases, and 3 bases stayed unmatched. The DNA for the CDR3 is TGTGCCAGCGGACAGGGATTCTCCTACGAGCAGTACTTC. Protein product: CASGQGFSYEQYF.

The chain recombines TRBV24-1 with TRBJ2-2; 9 bases are a match to TRBD1. The CDR3 length is 16 residues. V lost 5 bases and J lost 4; bases outside the gene matches: 7. Germline loops: CDR1 KGHDR, CDR2 SFDVKD. This CDR3 is CATSATGTGSTGELFF. CDR3 bases: TGTGCCACCAGTGCAACCGGGACAGGGAGCACCGGGGAGCTGTTTTTT.

This chain joins TRBV25-1 and TRBJ2-7, with D perhaps TRBD1 (7 bases). The CDR3 has 14 amino acids. Between the trimmed V and J ends, which lost 7 bases and 4 bases, there was a span of 17 bases. CDR1 and CDR2 (germline): MGHDK, SYGVNS. CDR3 protein: CASTRGGTVYEQYF. CDR3 coding DNA: TGTGCCAGCACCCGGGGCGGGACAGTTTACGAGCAGTACTTC.

The chain employs TRBV5-5 and TRBJ2-5, with a weak D call TRBD1 (6 bases). Germline V lookup: CDR1 SGHKS, CDR2 YYEKEE (reference sequence). The CDR3 is 14 amino acids. With 2 bases removed from V and 2 bases from J, the gap between germline ends came to 10 bases. Here the CDR3 reads CASSFGQIQETQYF. The CDR3 DNA sequence: TGTGCCAGCAGCTTTGGACAGATACAAGAGACCCAGTACTTC. The full variable domain, rest sourced from reference TRBV5-5 and TRBJ2-5, is DAGVTQSPTHLIKTRGQQVTLRCSPISGHKSVSWYQQVLGQGPQFIFQYYEKEERGRGNFPDRFSARQFPNYSSELNVNALLLGDSALYLCASSFGQIQETQYFGPGTRLLVL.

This chain joins TRBV4-1 and TRBJ2-3; no reliable D call. The CDR3 is 15 amino acids. V was pared by 0 bases and J by 6 bases, with 13 bases between. CDR1 and CDR2 (germline): MGHRA, YSYEKL. In DNA form, the CDR3 reads TGCGCCAGCAGCCAAGAGCGCCGACTTCCGGATACGCAGTATTTT. Residues: CASSQERRLPDTQYF.

The V call is TRBV5-6, the J call TRBJ1-2; D remains ambiguous. The CDR3 contains 14 residues. Trimming removed 0 bases from V and 0 bases from J, with 6 bases in between. Germline V lookup: CDR1 SGHDT, CDR2 YYEEEE. The CDR3 loop reads CASSLGRPNYGYTF. The CDR3 DNA sequence: TGTGCCAGCAGCTTGGGCAGGCCTAACTATGGCTACACCTTC.

This clone came up once. The sample carries other DNA sequences with the same CDR3. This chain connects TRBV5-1 to TRBJ2-5, with 8 positions matching TRBD1. Germline V gene lookup returns CDR1 SGHRS and CDR2 YFSETQ. The V gene end was trimmed by 4 bases and the J gene end by 5 bases; junction bases not matched to a gene: 4. This CDR3 has 13 residues. CDR3: CASSLRQGETQYF. CDR3 DNA sequence: TGCGCCAGCAGCCTTCGACAGGGGGAGACCCAGTACTTC.

The chain couples TRBV19 to TRBJ1-5; D call uncertain. Germline values: CDR1 LNHDA, CDR2 SQIVND (reference sequence). V gave up 4 bases and J gave up 3 bases, with 4 bases separating them. The CDR3 is 12 amino acids. The CDR3 is CASSTYNQPQHF. CDR3 nucleotides: TGTGCCAGTAGTACCTACAATCAGCCCCAGCATTTT.

This clone turned up a few times. V usage is TRBV10-3 and J usage is TRBJ1-2, with D unresolved. This CDR3 region has 15 residues. The V end lost 2 bases, the J end lost 4 bases, and 14 bases lay between the germline ends. From germline, CDR1 is ENHRY and CDR2 SYGVKD. CDR3 DNA sequence: TGTGCCATCAGTGAGACGGCGGTTGAGCCCTATGGCTACACCTTC. Translating it yields CAISETAVEPYGYTF.

The chain recombines TRBV7-8 with TRBJ1-2; TRBD1 agrees at 10 bases. CDR1 is SGHVS and CDR2 is FQNEAQ in the germline V gene. The CDR3 totals 19 residues. V lost 5 bases, J lost 6 bases, and 21 bases stayed unmatched. DNA of the CDR3: TGTGCCAGCAGCCCCCTCGGATTCGGGACAGGGGTTTTGAGGGATGGCTACACCTTC. This encodes CASSPLGFGTGVLRDGYTF.

The CDR3 is CASSSRPPTGQNEKLFF. The CDR3 DNA follows: TGTGCCAGCAGCTCGAGACCACCGACAGGGCAAAATGAAAAACTGTTTTTT. The J gene is TRBJ1-4, the V gene TRBV7-9, with 7 bases aligning to TRBD1. Per germline, CDR1 SEHNR and CDR2 FQNEAQ (reference sequence). The ends lost 4 bases at V and 5 bases at J; junction bases unmatched: 13. This CDR3 region has 17 residues.

This chain's CDR3 is CASSSGQANSPLHF. The CDR3 DNA reads as TGTGCCAGCAGCTCGGGACAGGCAAATTCACCCCTCCACTTT. The chain is built from TRBV5-8 and TRBJ1-6; 8 bases fit TRBD1. Germline V gene lookup returns CDR1 SGHTS and CDR2 YDEGEE. With V trimmed by 3 bases and J by 7 bases, 3 bases remained unmatched. The CDR3 runs to 14 residues.

To note about this clone: Other DNA sequences of this sample code for an identical CDR3. This chain connects TRBV5-1 to TRBJ1-3, with a weak D call TRBD1 (5 bases). Trimming removed 0 bases at V and 2 bases at J, with 6 bases between. This CDR3 is 14 amino acids long. Germline V gene data show CDR1 as SGHRS and CDR2 as YFSETQ. The CDR3 loop reads CASSLAGTGNTIYF. CDR3 DNA: TGCGCCAGCAGCTTGGCAGGGACTGGAAACACCATATATTTT.

V usage is TRBV15 and J usage is TRBJ1-1, with D unresolved. CDR3 length: 16 amino acids. The germline V gene has CDR1 LNHNV and CDR2 YYDKDF (reference sequence). Trimming left V 0 bases short and J 3 bases short, with 14 bases between. CDR3 in amino acids: CATSRDRERRDTEAFF. The DNA of the CDR3 is TGTGCCACCAGCAGAGATCGGGAAAGAAGGGACACTGAAGCTTTCTTT.

J is TRBJ1-6 and V is TRBV5-1; 8 nucleotides agree with TRBD1. Germline lookup yields CDR1 SGHRS and CDR2 YFSETQ. The CDR3 runs 21 residues. The junction had 22 bases not matched to a gene; V was cut back by 0 bases and J by 8 bases. Here the CDR3 DNA reads TGCGCCAGCAGCTTGGGCTTCACCATTTACCGGACAGGGACCTGGGATTCACCCCTCCACTTT. Its translation is CASSLGFTIYRTGTWDSPLHF.

The chain couples TRBV5-8 to TRBJ2-7; D ambiguous. This CDR3 region has 12 residues. Germline V CDR1 and CDR2: SGHTS, YDEGEE. V was clipped by 0 bases and J by 6 bases, with 7 bases between them. CDR3 DNA sequence: TGTGCCAGCAGCTTGGCCGGGTCCGAGCAGTACTTC. Amino acid sequence: CASSLAGSEQYF.

This clone was seen only a few times. The chain joins TRBV2 to TRBJ2-7; 7 nucleotides line up with TRBD1. The CDR3 runs 13 residues. Germline V lookup: CDR1 SNHLY, CDR2 FYNNEI. V gave up 0 bases and J gave up 5 bases; unmatched junction bases: 1. CDR3 protein: CASSEAGTDEQYF. CDR3 DNA: TGTGCCAGCAGTGAAGCCGGGACAGACGAGCAGTACTTC.

This chain joins TRBV11-2 and TRBJ2-2; the D is unclear. The CDR3 spans 14 residues. V was clipped by 3 bases and J by 5 bases, with 10 bases between them. CDR1 and CDR2 from the germline V gene are SGHAT and FQNNGV. The CDR3 is CASSFKRITGELFF. The CDR3 nucleotides are TGTGCCAGCAGCTTCAAGAGAATTACCGGGGAGCTGTTTTTT.

This sequence joins TRBV4-1 and TRBJ2-7; D is possibly TRBD1 (5 bases). V was cut by 1 base and J by 3 bases, with 10 bases left in between. The germline V gene encodes CDR1 MGHRA and CDR2 YSYEKL. This CDR3 is built from 14 residues. The CDR3: CASSQGGTVYEQYF. The CDR3 DNA reads as TGCGCCAGCAGCCAAGGGGGCACAGTCTACGAGCAGTACTTC.

The chain is built from TRBV23-1 and TRBJ2-7; a weak D match, TRBD1 (7 bases). TRBV23-1 is known as an ORF, though its function is uncertain. The CDR3 extends over 15 amino acids. The V gene lost 3 bases and the J gene lost 3 bases, with 15 bases spanning the gap. The DNA for the CDR3 is TGCGCCAGCAGTCACTGTCAGGGGGGAGTCTACGAGCAGTACTTC. It translates to CASSHCQGGVYEQYF.

J is TRBJ2-7 and V is TRBV4-1; TRBD1 is a possible D gene (5 bases). The germline V gene has CDR1 MGHRA and CDR2 YSYEKL. Trimming stripped 0 bases from V and 4 bases from J, with 10 bases between. This CDR3 has 14 residues. The CDR3 region is CASSQDLGQYEQYF. CDR3 DNA: TGCGCCAGCAGCCAAGATCTGGGGCAGTACGAGCAGTACTTC.

The CDR3 loop is CASSAHRNTYEQYF. In DNA form, the CDR3 reads TGTGCCAGCAGCGCCCACAGGAACACCTACGAGCAGTACTTC. This chain joins TRBV9 and TRBJ2-7, with D perhaps matching TRBD1 (5 bases). V shed 3 bases and J shed 2 bases, with 12 bases lying between them. Germline V gene sequence: CDR1 SGDLS, CDR2 YYNGEE. CDR3 length equals 14 residues.

V is TRBV10-2 and J is TRBJ1-2; 7 bases align to TRBD1. This CDR3 is built from 13 residues. The junction had 6 bases not matched to a gene; V was cut back by 7 bases and J by 4 bases. Looked up from germline, CDR1 is WSHSY and CDR2 is SAAADI. The CDR3 DNA reads TGCGCCAGCACGGGAGGGGGCGGCTATGGCTACACCTTC. Translation gives CASTGGGGYGYTF.

V gene TRBV4-1 combines with J gene TRBJ2-1; 8 bases fit TRBD2. Germline V gene data show CDR1 as MGHRA and CDR2 as YSYEKL. The V segment lost 2 bases and the J segment 9 bases; nucleotides outside the gene matches: 3. The CDR3 sequence is 13 residues long. CDR3 in amino acids: CASSQLAGGEQFF. CDR3 sequence (DNA): TGCGCCAGCAGCCAACTGGCGGGGGGTGAGCAGTTCTTC.